The text below deals with one T cell receptor (beta chain). The antigen remains undetermined. The sequence runs out 3 residues before the end of the CDR3; the remainder is reconstructed from the germline J gene. Method: immunoSEQ multiplex PCR; TCRdb's copy keeps in-frame clones and lacks some. The sample contains about 23,000 clones, none of them singletons. These data are taken from a study of T cell clonality in common variable immunodeficiency. Findings of the study overall: Shared TCRbeta clones were fewer between CVID subjects than controls. T cell subpopulation sequencing would be needed to explain CVID clonality. Fewer deletions and N-nucleotide insertions were reportedly seen in common variable immunodeficiency TCR beta sequences. Compared with healthy controls, CVID subjects showed increased TCRbeta clonality, mostly in about a third.

This CDR3 has 15 residues. V was pared by 7 bases and J by 5 bases, with 15 bases of the junction left unmatched. Germline CDR1 reads DFQATT; CDR2 reads SNEGSKA (reference sequence). The sequence was collected from a human donor with common variable immunodeficiency. The chain links TRBV20-1 to TRBJ2-5; 8 bases align to TRBD2. Sequenced sample: peripheral blood mononuclear cells. The CDR3: CSVPQPGLEMETQYF. CDR3 DNA, as far as it was read: TGCAGTGTCCCCCAACCGGGACTAGAAATGGAGACC.